This T cell receptor (beta chain) comes out of a study of long-term antiretroviral therapy in people with HIV. Study-wide results and caveats: Dominant in the repertoire at all time points were clones expanded before ART. The study found narrower CDR3 length ranges in HIV repertoires than in controls. The study lacked data on ART adherence, viral resistance or therapy changes.

On this clone itself: Its antigen is unidentified.

Assay version v3.0 of immunoSEQ was used, and it was run at survey level. Sequencing was performed with immunoSEQ multiplex PCR; in TCRdb, only in-frame clones are kept and a portion is missing. The data contain 45,000 to 50,000 clones, roughly four fifths of them singletons. Trimming removed 1 base from V and 3 bases from J; junction bases left unmatched: 9. The CDR3 length is 16 residues. Germline CDR1 and CDR2: SGHTA and FQGNSA. The chain uses TRBV7-2 and TRBJ2-7, with 7 bases matching TRBD1. The sample consisted of unsorted PBMCs, taken 0.8 years after starting antiretroviral therapy. This receptor was obtained from a woman younger than 35 with HIV. CDR3 amino acids: CASSLGPGGRSYEQYF. CDR3 DNA: TGTGCCAGCAGCTTAGGGCCAGGGGGACGCAGCTACGAGCAGTACTTC.